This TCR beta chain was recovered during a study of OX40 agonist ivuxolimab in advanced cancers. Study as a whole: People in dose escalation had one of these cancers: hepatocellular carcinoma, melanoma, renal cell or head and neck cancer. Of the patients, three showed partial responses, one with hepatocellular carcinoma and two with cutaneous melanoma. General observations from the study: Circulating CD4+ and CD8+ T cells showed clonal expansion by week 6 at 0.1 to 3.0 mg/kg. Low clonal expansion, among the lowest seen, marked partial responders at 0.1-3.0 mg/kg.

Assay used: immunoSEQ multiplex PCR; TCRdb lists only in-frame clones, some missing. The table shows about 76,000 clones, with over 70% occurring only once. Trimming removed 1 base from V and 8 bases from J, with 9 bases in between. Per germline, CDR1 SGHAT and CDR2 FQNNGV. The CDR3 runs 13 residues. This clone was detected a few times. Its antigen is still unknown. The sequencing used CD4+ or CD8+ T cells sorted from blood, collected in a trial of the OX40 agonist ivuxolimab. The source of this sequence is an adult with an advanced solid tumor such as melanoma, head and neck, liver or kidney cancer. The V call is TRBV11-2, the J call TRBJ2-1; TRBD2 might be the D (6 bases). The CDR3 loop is CASSLGRGDEQFF. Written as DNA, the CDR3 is TGTGCCAGCAGCTTAGGGAGGGGCGATGAGCAGTTCTTC.